These T cell receptor beta chains were read from a single sample in a study of T cells in localized non-small cell lung cancer. Produced via immunoSEQ multiplex PCR; TCRdb's table is partial and in-frame only. The sample holds roughly 38,000 clones, around 90% seen once. Sequenced here: peripheral blood, sampled before any cancer treatment. Receptors were obtained from a man aged 18 to 50 with stage I lung adenocarcinoma. Each CDR3 is given with its conserved first and last residue. D genes are given only for firm matches. Size is omitted from some rows. Given values are once, few, many or a class for expanded clones.

clone_size	v_call	d_call	j_call	cdr3_aa	cdr3_nt
-	TRBV6-6	TRBD1	TRBJ1-4	CASSYAEGTGGEKLFF	TGTGCCAGCAGTTACGCGGAGGGGACAGGGGGCGAAAAACTGTTTTTT
-	TRBV28	-	TRBJ2-4	CASSHFLKAKNIQYF	TGTGCCAGCAGCCACTTTCTTAAGGCCAAAAACATTCAGTACTTC
-	TRBV12-5	-	TRBJ1-1	CASGRDAVTEAFF	TGTGCTAGTGGTCGGGATGCTGTCACTGAAGCTTTCTTT
-	TRBV15	TRBD1	TRBJ2-2	CATSPRFLTRDRGFPGELFF	TGTGCCACCAGCCCTCGCTTTTTAACCCGGGACAGGGGTTTTCCCGGGGAGCTGTTTTTT
-	TRBV5-1	TRBD1	TRBJ2-2	CASSSRTGGDTGELFF	TGCGCCAGCAGCTCCCGGACAGGGGGGGACACCGGGGAGCTGTTTTTT
-	TRBV7-9	TRBD1	TRBJ2-7	CASSTGTGSYEQYF	TGTGCCAGCAGCACCGGGACAGGGTCCTACGAGCAGTACTTC
-	TRBV7-2	-	TRBJ1-6	CASSNALSTLHF	TGTGCCAGCAGCAACGCGCTGAGCACCCTCCACTTT
few	TRBV4-1	TRBD1	TRBJ2-7	CASSLDPGQKSYEQYF	TGCGCCAGCAGCCTCGACCCGGGACAGAAATCCTACGAGCAGTACTTC
-	TRBV5-1	-	TRBJ2-3	CASSVSSPGSTDTQYF	TGCGCCAGCAGCGTTTCGTCTCCAGGGAGCACAGATACGCAGTATTTT
-	TRBV5-1	-	TRBJ1-6	CASSLETVNSPLHF	TGCGCCAGCAGCTTGGAGACAGTTAATTCACCCCTCCACTTT
-	TRBV13	TRBD1	TRBJ1-1	CASSLGQGGRGFFAEAFF	TGTGCCAGCAGCTTAGGCCAGGGAGGCAGGGGGTTTTTCGCTGAAGCTTTCTTT
-	TRBV18	-	TRBJ2-5	CASSPVFQETQYF	TGTGCCAGCTCACCAGTGTTCCAAGAGACCCAGTACTTC
-	TRBV19	-	TRBJ2-7	CATRGSPYEQYF	TGTGCCACCCGGGGCAGCCCCTACGAGCAGTACTTC
-	TRBV7-9	TRBD1	TRBJ1-2	CASSFGQGEGDGYTF	TGTGCCAGCAGCTTTGGACAGGGAGAGGGGGATGGCTACACCTTC
once	TRBV2	TRBD2	TRBJ2-2	CASRRGANTGELFF	TGTGCCAGCAGGCGGGGGGCGAACACCGGGGAGCTGTTTTTT
-	TRBV4-2	-	TRBJ2-7	CASSQDSGQGLSYEQYF	TGTGCCAGCAGCCAAGATTCGGGTCAAGGGCTCTCCTACGAGCAGTACTTC
-	TRBV7-2	TRBD2	TRBJ2-3	CASSAGTKDTQYF	TGTGCCAGCAGCGCCGGGACTAAAGATACGCAGTATTTT
-	TRBV5-1	TRBD1	TRBJ2-1	CASSSGQGRAYNEQFF	TGCGCCAGCAGCTCTGGACAGGGGAGGGCCTACAATGAGCAGTTCTTC
-	TRBV27	-	TRBJ1-1	CASSLQGKVQNTEAFF	TGTGCCAGCAGTTTACAGGGTAAGGTTCAGAACACTGAAGCTTTCTTT
-	TRBV5-1	TRBD2	TRBJ2-1	CASSLASTSGGSYNEQFF	TGCGCCAGCAGCTTGGCCTCGACTAGCGGGGGCTCGTACAATGAGCAGTTCTTC
-	TRBV13	-	TRBJ1-4	CASSSRQRNEKLFF	TGTGCCAGCAGCTCAAGACAGCGTAATGAAAAACTGTTTTTT
-	TRBV5-1	TRBD1	TRBJ1-5	CASSLDRGPQHF	TGCGCCAGCAGCTTGGACAGGGGGCCCCAGCATTTT
-	TRBV5-4	-	TRBJ1-6	CASSGSNNNSPLHF	TGTGCCAGCAGCGGGTCGAACAATAATTCACCCCTCCACTTT
-	TRBV9	-	TRBJ2-5	CASSVGGLEETQYF	TGTGCCAGCAGCGTCGGGGGGCTGGAAGAGACCCAGTACTTC
-	TRBV9	-	TRBJ2-2	CASSVETTHTGELFF	TGTGCCAGCAGCGTAGAGACGACACACACCGGGGAGCTGTTTTTT
once	TRBV4-1	-	TRBJ1-4	CASSQREEDEKLFF	TGCGCCAGCAGCCAAAGAGAGGAGGATGAAAAACTGTTTTTT
once	TRBV6-6	-	TRBJ1-4	CASRGSGESGKLFF	TGTGCCAGCAGGGGGTCCGGGGAATCGGGAAAACTGTTTTTT
once	TRBV5-1	-	TRBJ1-6	CASSLEPYSPLHF	TGCGCCAGCAGCTTGGAGCCTTATTCACCCCTCCACTTT
once	TRBV4-3	-	TRBJ2-1	CASSQDHPGSSYNEQFF	TGCGCCAGCAGCCAAGATCATCCCGGTAGCTCCTACAATGAGCAGTTCTTC
-	TRBV30	-	TRBJ2-7	CAWSVPGTSRYEQYF	TGTGCCTGGAGTGTACCAGGGACCAGTCGATACGAGCAGTACTTC
-	TRBV6-5	-	TRBJ1-2	CASSSHLNSREDGYTF	TGTGCCAGCAGTTCCCATTTGAACAGTAGAGAGGATGGCTACACCTTC
few	TRBV5-4	TRBD1	TRBJ1-2	CASSLGPGQGFYGYTF	TGTGCCAGCAGCTTGGGACCGGGACAGGGCTTCTATGGCTACACCTTC
once	TRBV30	-	TRBJ1-5	CAWSSGASFQPQHF	TGTGCCTGGAGTTCAGGGGCAAGCTTTCAGCCCCAGCATTTT
-	TRBV6-5	TRBD1	TRBJ1-2	CASSLDRGAGYTF	TGTGCCAGCAGCCTGGACAGGGGTGCGGGCTACACCTTC
-	TRBV23-1	-	TRBJ1-5	CASSPNSYQPQHF	TGCGCCAGCAGCCCTAACTCTTATCAGCCCCAGCATTTT
once	TRBV27	-	TRBJ1-2	CASSLSRIANYGYTF	TGTGCCAGCAGTTTATCCAGGATAGCTAACTATGGCTACACCTTC
-	TRBV5-6	-	TRBJ2-7	CASSLTRGAVGPYEQYF	TGTGCCAGCAGCTTGACCCGTGGGGCAGTGGGCCCCTACGAGCAGTACTTC
once	TRBV28	-	TRBJ1-4	CASSPGEKLFF	TGTGCCAGCAGTCCCGGGGAAAAACTGTTTTTT
-	TRBV7-2	-	TRBJ2-7	CASSSSIGYEQYF	TGTGCCAGCAGCTCCTCGATCGGATACGAGCAGTACTTC
-	TRBV14	TRBD2	TRBJ2-3	CASSPRLAGPSDTQYF	TGTGCCAGCAGCCCGCGACTAGCGGGGCCGTCAGATACGCAGTATTTT
-	TRBV2	TRBD1	TRBJ1-1	CASMDRGLTEAFF	TGTGCCAGCATGGACAGGGGGCTGACTGAAGCTTTCTTT
-	TRBV27	-	TRBJ1-1	CATLRGGLGTEAFF	TGTGCCACCCTCCGCGGGGGGCTGGGCACTGAAGCTTTCTTT
-	TRBV7-3	-	TRBJ2-7	CASSLIRRAQKWQGDGHEQYF	TGTGCCAGCAGCTTAATACGACGAGCCCAAAAATGGCAGGGAGATGGCCACGAGCAGTACTTC
once	TRBV9	-	TRBJ2-3	CASKSGPGTDTQYF	TGTGCCAGCAAATCCGGCCCGGGCACAGATACGCAGTATTTT
-	TRBV6-1	TRBD1	TRBJ1-4	CASSGWDRGREKLFF	TGTGCCAGCAGTGGATGGGACAGGGGGCGGGAAAAACTGTTTTTT
-	TRBV14	-	TRBJ1-4	CASSRGQATRSNEKLFF	TGTGCCAGCAGCCGGGGACAAGCCACTAGGTCTAATGAAAAACTGTTTTTT
-	TRBV14	-	TRBJ1-3	CASSRPSSGNTIYF	TGTGCCAGCAGCCGCCCTTCCTCTGGAAACACCATATATTTT
-	TRBV25-1	-	TRBJ2-5	CASSDRTGKETQYF	TGTGCCAGCAGTGACCGTACAGGGAAAGAGACCCAGTACTTC
once	TRBV12-2	-	TRBJ1-5	CASRLSQRGDQPQHF	TGTGCAAGTCGCTTATCCCAGAGGGGAGATCAGCCCCAGCATTTT
-	TRBV7-8	-	TRBJ2-7	CASSITGLGTYEQYF	TGTGCCAGCAGCATAACAGGGCTCGGTACATACGAGCAGTACTTC